The clone carrying this TCR beta chain was observed at least ten times. What it binds is unknown. This record comes from a study of response to subunit inactivated influenza vaccine. General study findings and limits: Each seasonal influenza vaccination, the authors suggested, recruits few new T cells.

The CDR3 totals 15 residues. Trimming pared 6 bases from V and 2 bases from J, leaving 14 bases between. In TCRdb, the RT-PCR reads were re-called with MiXCR into one record per CDR3 protein. Here the sample spans 400,000 to 550,000 distinct CDR3 sequences, over 25% being singletons. Sequences were derived from CD4+ T cells sorted from PBMCs, sampled approximately 5 days after vaccination. The chain links TRBV12-3 or TRBV12-4 to TRBJ2-1; D remains unclear. The clonotype was recovered from a man aged 50 to 60 who received an inactivated influenza vaccine. CDR3 sequence: CASRVDSGPYNEQFF. In DNA form, the CDR3 reads TGTGCCAGCAGAGTAGACTCCGGCCCCTACAATGAGCAGTTCTTC.